These 27 T cell receptor beta chains were all obtained from the same sample, sequenced in a study of control samples from healthy donors and cancer patients. Clones were read by immunoSEQ multiplex PCR, and TCRdb kept only the in-frame ones, dropping some. Of over 60,000 clones in the sample, over 75% are singletons; the top ten hold approximately 5%. Sequencing input: blood. These receptors were taken from a man aged 35-49 years in good health.

V and J are TRBV24-1 and TRBJ1-5; D unclear. The ends were cut back, 2 bases at V and 7 bases at J, with 26 bases in the middle. This CDR3 contains 19 residues. In germline, CDR1 is KGHDR, CDR2 SFDVKD. CDR3 coding DNA: TGTGCCACCAGTGATTCATTTACCCCCGGGCCTACTGTCATCCAGCCCCAGCATTTT. This encodes CATSDSFTPGPTVIQPQHF.

This clone was seen a single time. The rearrangement links TRBV28 to TRBJ1-4, with a weak D call TRBD1 (6 bases). The CDR3 totals 14 residues. In germline, CDR1 is MDHEN, CDR2 SYDVKM. The V end lost 6 bases, the J end lost 4 bases, and 12 bases lay between the germline ends. The CDR3 protein is CASSTWGRNEKLFF. The CDR3 DNA reads as TGTGCCAGCAGCACCTGGGGGCGTAATGAAAAACTGTTTTTT.

In this sample, this clone turned up once. The V gene is TRBV28, the J gene TRBJ2-3; 13 nucleotides match TRBD2. The CDR3 runs 14 residues. V shed 7 bases, J shed 9 bases, and the junction held 7 bases outside the gene matches. Germline assignment: CDR1 MDHEN and CDR2 SYDVKM. Here the CDR3 reads CASTRTSGSRTQYF. The CDR3 DNA reads TGTGCCAGCACCCGGACTAGCGGGAGTAGGACGCAGTATTTT.

The V and J genes are TRBV7-3 and TRBJ1-1; 7 bases align to TRBD1. CDR1 SGHTA and CDR2 FQGTGA come from the germline V gene. Germline trimming cut 6 bases from V and 6 bases from J; bases unmatched to any gene: 7. This CDR3 is built from 13 residues. The DNA for the CDR3 is TGTGCCAGCAGTTCGGGACAGTACTCTGAAGCTTTCTTT. Protein sequence: CASSSGQYSEAFF.

The V and J genes are TRBV10-3 and TRBJ1-2; 8 nucleotides line up with TRBD1. Germline V gives CDR1 ENHRY, CDR2 SYGVKD. The V gene end was trimmed by 4 bases and the J gene end by 2 bases; junction bases not matched to a gene: 6. This CDR3 region has 15 residues. The CDR3 sequence: CAISGVTGGNYGYTF. In DNA form, the CDR3 reads TGTGCCATCAGTGGCGTTACAGGGGGAAACTATGGCTACACCTTC.

This clone was counted only a few times. This rearrangement joins TRBV7-2 to TRBJ1-1; D not resolved. This CDR3 spans 12 amino acids. Between the trimmed V and J ends, which lost 0 bases and 4 bases, there was a span of 3 bases. Germline V lookup: CDR1 SGHTA, CDR2 FQGNSA. CDR3 loop: CASSLAFTEAFF. CDR3 bases: TGTGCCAGCAGCTTAGCCTTCACTGAAGCTTTCTTT.

The rearrangement uses TRBV13 and TRBJ2-2; no firm D call. Trimming cost V 4 bases and J 3 bases, with 3 bases left between them. Germline CDR1 is PRHDT and CDR2 is FYEKMQ (reference sequence). This CDR3 region has 12 residues. CDR3 DNA: TGTGCCAGCAGCTATCACACCGGGGAGCTGTTTTTT. Amino acid sequence: CASSYHTGELFF.

The V and J genes are TRBV6-5 and TRBJ2-2; D not certain. V was shortened by 10 bases and J by 0 bases, with 6 bases between the two germline ends. The length of the CDR3 is 12 residues. CDR1 and CDR2 (germline): MNHEY, SVGAGI. CDR3 DNA sequence: TGTGCCACTACGTCGAACACCGGGGAGCTGTTTTTT. As protein: CATTSNTGELFF.

The rearrangement joins TRBV7-3 to TRBJ1-4; no firm D call. Germline values: CDR1 SGHTA, CDR2 FQGTGA. Trimming pared 5 bases from V and 6 bases from J, leaving 10 bases between. This CDR3 is 13 amino acids long. The CDR3 DNA sequence: TGTGCCAGCAGCCGGACGTCAGATGAAAAACTGTTTTTT. This translates into CASSRTSDEKLFF. Drawing the rest from reference TRBV7-3 and TRBJ1-4, the complete variable domain is GAGVSQTPSNKVTEKGKYVELRCDPISGHTALYWYRQSLGQGPEFLIYFQGTGAADDSGLPNDRFFAVRPEGSVSTLKIQRTERGDSAVYLCASSRTSDEKLFFGSGTQLSVL.

The chain joins TRBV5-4 to TRBJ2-3; possible D gene TRBD2, 6 bases. Germline lookup yields CDR1 SGHNT and CDR2 YYREEE (reference sequence). CDR3 length: 14 residues. V was clipped by 2 bases and J by 5 bases, with 12 bases between them. CDR3 protein: CASSFGGARDTQYF. The CDR3 coding sequence is TGTGCCAGCAGCTTCGGCGGGGCACGAGATACGCAGTATTTT.

This chain links TRBV4-1 with TRBJ2-5; 10 positions agree with TRBD2. The length of the CDR3 is 15 residues. In germline, CDR1 is MGHRA, CDR2 YSYEKL. V trimming: 1 base; J trimming: 5 bases; junction bases outside the gene matches: 4. The CDR3 spells CASSQASGRAETQYF. The CDR3 bases are TGCGCCAGCAGCCAAGCCAGCGGGAGGGCCGAGACCCAGTACTTC.

In its sample, this clone was seen once. This chain connects TRBV7-3 to TRBJ2-3, with TRBD1 matching 7 bases. Germline CDR1 and CDR2: SGHTA and FQGTGA. V gave up 1 base and J gave up 6 bases; unmatched junction bases: 4. The CDR3 spans 14 residues. CDR3 region: CASSLMPQGDTQYF. CDR3 in DNA: TGTGCCAGCAGCTTAATGCCACAGGGGGATACGCAGTATTTT.

This chain links TRBV7-5 with TRBJ2-7; whether TRBD1, the table's D call, matches the DNA was not checked. TRBV7-5 represents a pseudogene. The CDR3 covers 16 residues. The CDR3 is CARSLVDRDRGFEQYF. The CDR3 DNA sequence: TGTGCCAGAAGCTTAGTCGACCGGGACAGGGGGTTCGAGCAGTACTTC.

The genes are TRBV5-1 and TRBJ1-3, with 9 nucleotides matching TRBD1. The V and J ends lost 0 bases and 4 bases, in that order; junction bases with no gene match: 2. The CDR3 contains 15 residues. Germline-derived CDR1 and CDR2 are SGHRS and YFSETQ. This chain's CDR3 is CASSLAGTGGNTIYF. DNA of the CDR3: TGCGCCAGCAGCTTGGCCGGGACAGGGGGAAACACCATATATTTT.

The chain carries TRBV7-2 and TRBJ2-1; D not resolved. The V end lost 5 bases, the J end lost 4 bases, and 15 bases lay between the germline ends. CDR3 length equals 15 residues. Germline lookup yields CDR1 SGHTA and CDR2 FQGNSA. The CDR3 DNA follows: TGTGCCAGCAGCCCCTCCGCCCCCGGGTACAATGAGCAGTTCTTC. Translation: CASSPSAPGYNEQFF.

The CDR3 is CASSFGGRENTGELFF. The CDR3, as DNA: TGTGCCAGCAGTTTTGGGGGGCGCGAAAACACCGGGGAGCTGTTTTTT. V and J are TRBV27 and TRBJ2-2; D tentatively reads TRBD1 or TRBD2 (6 bases each). In germline, CDR1 is MNHEY, CDR2 SMNVEV (reference sequence). The CDR3 runs 16 residues. Trimming removed 3 bases at V and 2 bases at J, with 13 bases between.

This rearrangement joins TRBV29-1 to TRBJ2-3; D tentatively reads TRBD1 or TRBD2 (7 bases each). The germline V gene encodes CDR1 SQVTM and CDR2 ANQGSEA. V was clipped by 6 bases and J by 2 bases, with 12 bases between them. This CDR3 has 13 residues. The CDR3 loop is CSVGGTVTDTQYF. In DNA form, the CDR3 reads TGCAGCGTCGGGGGGACAGTCACAGATACGCAGTATTTT.

This clone appeared once. The V and J genes are TRBV12-3 or TRBV12-4 and TRBJ1-4; unclear D gene. The CDR3 is 12 residues long. Trimming cost V 0 bases and J 8 bases, with 4 bases left between them. CDR3 amino acids: CASSLAREKLFF. In DNA, the CDR3 is TGTGCCAGCAGTTTAGCGCGCGAAAAACTGTTTTTT.

A single count supports this clone. V usage is TRBV6-2 or TRBV6-3 and J usage is TRBJ2-7; 8 bases map to TRBD1. Trimming cost V 5 bases and J 4 bases; bases outside gene matches: 7. Germline CDR1 reads MNHEY; CDR2 reads SVGEGT. The CDR3 has 14 amino acids. The CDR3 loop is CASSPDRAAYEQYF. The DNA for the CDR3 is TGTGCCAGCAGTCCGGACAGGGCCGCTTACGAGCAGTACTTC.

The CDR3, as DNA: TGTGCCAGCAGCGTTACTCGGGACAAACGGGGTGAGCAGTTCTTC. This sequence encodes CASSVTRDKRGEQFF. The J gene is TRBJ2-1, the V gene TRBV11-3; perhaps TRBD1 as D (6 bases). CDR3 length: 15 amino acids. V shed 5 bases and J shed 9 bases, with 20 bases lying between them. In germline, CDR1 is SGHNT, CDR2 YENEEA.

CDR3 protein: CASRAGTGKYF. CDR3 sequence (DNA): TGTGCCAGCAGGGCCGGGACAGGAAAGTACTTC. The rearrangement uses TRBV6-5 and TRBJ2-7; the match to TRBD1 covers 8 bases. Trimming took 6 bases from V and 11 from J; bases not matched to a gene: 6. This CDR3 spans 11 amino acids. Germline V gives CDR1 MNHEY, CDR2 SVGAGI.

This sequence joins TRBV5-4 and TRBJ1-1, with D maybe TRBD1 (5 bases). Germline V gives CDR1 SGHNT, CDR2 YYREEE (reference sequence). Trimming removed 4 bases from V and 2 bases from J, with 15 bases in between. The CDR3 sequence is 15 residues long. CDR3 region: CASSPGGTANTEAFF. Written as DNA, the CDR3 is TGTGCCAGCAGCCCCGGGGGGACGGCAAACACTGAAGCTTTCTTT.

A word on this clone: The identical CDR3 is also encoded by other nucleotide sequences in the sample. This sequence joins TRBV27 and TRBJ1-3; D call uncertain. Germline V gene data show CDR1 as MNHEY and CDR2 as SMNVEV (reference sequence). This CDR3 comprises 13 residues. Trimming cost V 0 bases and J 4 bases, with 4 bases left between them. The CDR3 protein is CASSLSGGNTIYF. CDR3 sequence (DNA): TGTGCCAGCAGTTTATCCGGAGGAAACACCATATATTTT.

The chain has TRBV27 and TRBJ2-3; no firm D call. Germline assignment: CDR1 MNHEY and CDR2 SMNVEV (reference sequence). Trimming removed 4 bases at V and 8 bases at J, with 1 base between. This CDR3 contains 9 residues. CDR3 in amino acids: CASSSTQYF. The CDR3 DNA is TGTGCCAGCAGTTCTACGCAGTATTTT.

V gene TRBV27 combines with J gene TRBJ1-2; D is uncertain. Germline CDR1 is MNHEY and CDR2 is SMNVEV (reference sequence). The CDR3 spans 13 residues. The V end was cut by 5 bases, the J end by 0 bases, with 7 bases between. CDR3 DNA sequence: TGTGCCAGCAGTCCGACGGCTAACTATGGCTACACCTTC. Residues: CASSPTANYGYTF.

This rearrangement joins TRBV23-1 to TRBJ2-1; D remains unclear. TRBV23-1 is given ORF status, its function remaining uncertain. Trimming removed 3 bases at V and 3 bases at J, with 12 bases between. The CDR3 loop spans 15 amino acids. The DNA of the CDR3 is TGCGCCAGCAGTCATAGAACGGTGATCTACAATGAGCAGTTCTTC. This translates into CASSHRTVIYNEQFF.

V is TRBV29-1 and J is TRBJ2-7; D is perhaps TRBD2 (5 bases). V was trimmed by 0 bases and J by 7 bases, leaving 13 bases between them. Per the germline V gene, CDR1 is SQVTM and CDR2 is ANQGSEA. The CDR3 contains 13 residues. The CDR3 region is CSVEELARREQYF. The CDR3 DNA sequence: TGCAGCGTTGAAGAGTTGGCGAGGAGGGAGCAGTACTTC.